This T cell receptor (beta chain) was profiled in a study of CD8+ T cells in alopecia areata. Study-level points and caveats: Throughout tofacitinib, many expanded lesional clones continued to persist in scalp and blood. Scalp clonality decreased significantly with tofacitinib, and so did expanded CD8+ clones among the top 100. Scalp specimens additionally yield sequences from normal skin's resident alphabeta T cells.

This CDR3 comprises 15 residues. The germline V and J ends were trimmed by 8 bases and 0 bases, with 11 bases remaining between them. The V gene's germline CDR1 is SNHLY and CDR2 FYNNEI. Described treatment: oral pan-JAK inhibitor, 5-10 mg twice daily. Starting from PBMCs, sorting isolated CD4+ and CD8+ T cells. Points on this clone: Antigen: not known.

cDNA reverse transcribed from extracted RNA served as the sequencing template. Assay: immunoSEQ multiplex PCR; the TCRdb copy retains only in-frame clones and omits some. The sample has 200,000 to 250,000 clones; under 60% are singletons. The sequencing here drew on CD4+ T cells sorted from blood, taken at week 4, from a patient treated with tofacitinib. The TCR originated in a human donor with alopecia areata. The chain couples TRBV2 to TRBJ1-6; D is unresolved. The chain's CDR3 is CASWRESSYNSPLHF. The CDR3 DNA follows: TGTGCCAGCTGGAGAGAGAGCTCCTATAATTCACCCCTCCACTTT.